Below are 25 T cell receptor beta chains sequenced from a single sample in a study of STAT5B mutations in CD4+ large granular lymphocyte leukemia. TCRdb's table, derived via immunoSEQ multiplex PCR, lists solely in-frame clones and lacks some. The table lists 25,000 to 35,000 clones, 60% to 80% of them singletons. Material: CD4+ T cells from blood buffy coats. These receptors originate from a human donor in good health.

V is TRBV10-3 and J is TRBJ1-2, with TRBD1 identical over 7 bases. This CDR3 is 14 amino acids long. The V segment lost 3 bases and the J segment 0 bases; nucleotides outside the gene matches: 1. Germline V gives CDR1 ENHRY, CDR2 SYGVKD. CDR3 region: CAISDQGANYGYTF. The DNA for the CDR3 is TGTGCCATCAGTGACCAGGGGGCTAACTATGGCTACACCTTC.

This chain connects TRBV5-4 to TRBJ1-6, with D possibly TRBD1 on 6 matching bases. V lost 0 bases, J lost 8 bases, and 12 bases lay in between. Per germline, CDR1 SGHNT and CDR2 YYREEE (reference sequence). The CDR3 runs 15 residues. The CDR3 DNA sequence: TGTGCCAGCAGCTTGGATGCCAGGGGTTATTCACCCCTCCACTTT. Protein: CASSLDARGYSPLHF. Using reference TRBV5-4 and TRBJ1-6 for the parts outside the CDR3, the full variable domain is ETGVTQSPTHLIKTRGQQVTLRCSSQSGHNTVSWYQQALGQGPQFIFQYYREEENGRGNFPPRFSGLQFPNYSSELNVNALELDDSALYLCASSLDARGYSPLHFGNGTRLTVT.

This clone was seen only once. Its ends do not fully match the called genes, so a read error is possible. The rearrangement joins TRBV6-5 to TRBJ2-5; the D is unclear. Germline V gene sequence: CDR1 MNHEY, CDR2 SVGAGI. This CDR3 has 13 residues. Here the CDR3 reads CASCPTAQGTQYF. CDR3 sequence (DNA): TGTGCCAGCTGTCCGACTGCGCAAGGGACCCAGTACTTC.

The gene calls are TRBV28 and TRBJ2-1, with D possibly matching TRBD2 (7 bases). This CDR3 spans 15 amino acids. V was pared by 8 bases and J by 3 bases, with 17 bases between. Germline V gives CDR1 MDHEN, CDR2 SYDVKM. The CDR3 DNA is TGTGCCAGCGGGGGGGGGCAGCGGCGCTACAATGAGCAGTTCTTC. Amino acid sequence: CASGGGQRRYNEQFF.

The chain links TRBV30 to TRBJ1-5; D not resolved. The CDR3 sequence is 13 residues long. V lost 2 bases and J 4 bases, leaving 9 bases between the germline ends. Germline CDR1 GTSNPN, CDR2 SVGIG (reference sequence). The CDR3 reads CAWSLRNNQPQHF. The CDR3 DNA reads as TGTGCCTGGAGTCTCAGGAATAATCAGCCCCAGCATTTT.

The chain recombines TRBV7-3 with TRBJ2-7; 8 bases fit TRBD2. With 2 bases clipped from V and 4 bases from J, the junction kept 7 bases outside the gene matches. The germline V gene encodes CDR1 SGHTA and CDR2 FQGTGA. CDR3 length: 15 amino acids. CDR3 in DNA: TGTGCCAGCAGCTTAGAGGCGGGAGGAGAATACGAGCAGTACTTC. It yields the protein CASSLEAGGEYEQYF.

This sequence joins TRBV4-3 and TRBJ2-3; possible D gene TRBD2, 6 bases. V lost 5 bases, J lost 0 bases, and 12 bases lay in between. The CDR3 totals 15 residues. Per the germline V gene, CDR1 is LGHNA and CDR2 is YSLEER. The CDR3 region has the DNA TGCGCCAGCAGCTTGATAGCGGAAAGCACAGATACGCAGTATTTT. Amino acid sequence: CASSLIAESTDTQYF.

The gene calls are TRBV5-1 and TRBJ2-5, with unresolved D. This CDR3 region has 11 residues. V dropped 2 bases and J dropped 3 bases, with 2 bases sitting between them. The V gene's germline CDR1 is SGHRS and CDR2 YFSETQ. CDR3 protein: CASSLKETQYF. CDR3 nucleotides: TGCGCCAGCAGCTTAAAAGAGACCCAGTACTTC.

This chain joins TRBV29-1 and TRBJ2-1; TRBD2 is a possible D gene (5 bases). Germline CDR1 and CDR2: SQVTM and ANQGSEA. The CDR3 loop spans 13 amino acids. The V end lost 7 bases, the J end lost 9 bases, and 19 bases lay between the germline ends. The DNA for the CDR3 is TGCAGCGCCACTGCTTGGGGTGGGAGTGAGCAGTTCTTC. Amino acid sequence: CSATAWGGSEQFF.

The chain couples TRBV19 to TRBJ1-1, with D possibly TRBD1 on 6 matching bases. CDR1 LNHDA and CDR2 SQIVND come from the germline V gene (reference sequence). The CDR3 covers 13 residues. V was trimmed by 9 bases and J by 11 bases, leaving 22 bases between them. The CDR3 is CASSQFLVGAAFF. In DNA form, the CDR3 reads TGTGCCAGCTCCCAGTTCTTGGTGGGGGCGGCTTTCTTT.

This sequence joins TRBV6-4 and TRBJ2-2, with D possibly being TRBD1 (7 bases). The ends were cut back, 6 bases at V and 0 bases at J, with 17 bases in the middle. This CDR3 contains 17 residues. CDR1 and CDR2 (germline): MRHNA, SNTAGT. The CDR3 DNA sequence: TGTGCCAGCAGGCCAGGGGGGCTAGCGCCGAACACCGGGGAGCTGTTTTTT. It codes for CASRPGGLAPNTGELFF.

CDR3 protein: CASSVGSGRALNTEAFF. For the CDR3, the DNA is TGTGCCAGCAGCGTAGGGTCGGGGCGTGCGTTGAACACTGAAGCTTTCTTT. This sequence joins TRBV9 and TRBJ1-1; possible D gene TRBD1, 5 bases. The V and J ends lost 0 bases and 0 bases respectively, with 15 bases between them. This CDR3 region has 17 residues. CDR1 and CDR2 (germline): SGDLS, YYNGEE.

This clone was detected only once. This chain joins TRBV5-1 and TRBJ1-2; possible D gene TRBD1, 5 bases. The ends were cut back, 2 bases at V and 2 bases at J, with 13 bases in the middle. The CDR3 length is 15 residues. Germline assignment: CDR1 SGHRS and CDR2 YFSETQ. CDR3 in amino acids: CASSLTGAVNYGYTF. CDR3 DNA: TGCGCCAGCAGCTTAACTGGGGCAGTCAACTATGGCTACACCTTC.

The gene calls are TRBV11-3 and TRBJ2-1; TRBD2 matches 9 bases. CDR1 is SGHNT and CDR2 is YENEEA in the germline V gene. J was trimmed by 2 bases and V by 7 bases; bases with no gene match: 3. The CDR3 consists of 14 residues. CDR3 DNA: TGTGCCAGCACCCTAGCGGGACCCTACAATGAGCAGTTCTTC. Translating gives CASTLAGPYNEQFF.

The chain carries TRBV6-5 and TRBJ2-5; 7 nucleotides align to TRBD1. The CDR3 consists of 15 residues. J gave up 2 bases and V 2 bases, and 5 bases lay outside the gene matches. CDR1 MNHEY and CDR2 SVGAGI come from the germline V gene. The CDR3 DNA sequence: TGTGCCAGCAGTTACCATGGGACAGCGCAAGAGACCCAGTACTTC. The encoded protein is CASSYHGTAQETQYF.

This sequence joins TRBV20-1 and TRBJ1-2; TRBD1 is a possible D gene (5 bases). Germline V gives CDR1 DFQATT, CDR2 SNEGSKA (reference sequence). CDR3 length equals 10 residues. V gave up 6 bases and J gave up 3 bases, with 5 bases separating them. The CDR3 spells CSAGDYGYTF. In DNA form, the CDR3 reads TGCAGTGCAGGGGACTATGGCTACACCTTC.

This clone came up once. This chain joins TRBV7-9 and TRBJ2-7; D is possibly TRBD2 (7 bases). Germline V gene sequence: CDR1 SEHNR, CDR2 FQNEAQ (reference sequence). The V gene lost 0 bases and the J gene lost 3 bases, with 21 bases spanning the gap. This CDR3 has 18 residues. The CDR3 protein is CASSLALGGHLNIYEQYF. CDR3 bases: TGTGCCAGCAGCTTAGCGCTCGGGGGGCACTTAAACATCTACGAGCAGTACTTC.

This clone was recorded once. This rearrangement joins TRBV19 to TRBJ2-5, with D tentatively TRBD2 (5 bases). The CDR3 runs 12 residues. Trimming took off 3 bases at V and 5 bases at J, with 7 bases between the two ends. CDR1 and CDR2 (germline): LNHDA, SQIVND (reference sequence). CDR3: CASSISGETQYF. DNA of the CDR3: TGTGCCAGTAGTATTTCGGGGGAGACCCAGTACTTC.

This rearrangement joins TRBV19 to TRBJ1-4; 9 nucleotides agree with TRBD1. V lost 3 bases and J lost 4; bases outside the gene matches: 3. Germline V lookup: CDR1 LNHDA, CDR2 SQIVND (reference sequence). This CDR3 has 15 residues. In DNA, the CDR3 is TGTGCCAGTAGTATCGGACAGGGGATTAATGAAAAACTGTTTTTT. This sequence encodes CASSIGQGINEKLFF. Full variable domain (rest looked up from reference TRBV19 and TRBJ1-4): DGGITQSPKYLFRKEGQNVTLSCEQNLNHDAMYWYRQDPGQGLRLIYYSQIVNDFQKGDIAEGYSVSREKKESFPLTVTSAQKNPTAFYLCASSIGQGINEKLFFGSGTQLSVL.

The chain couples TRBV18 to TRBJ1-2; 7 bases agree with TRBD1. The CDR3 covers 16 residues. Per the germline V gene, CDR1 is KGHSH and CDR2 is LQKENI. With 2 bases clipped from V and 4 bases from J, the junction kept 10 bases outside the gene matches. CDR3 loop: CASSPVPPGQVYGYTF. The CDR3 nucleotides read TGTGCCAGCTCACCAGTCCCCCCAGGACAGGTCTATGGCTACACCTTC. The full variable domain, rest sourced from reference TRBV18 and TRBJ1-2, is NAGVMQNPRHLVRRRGQEARLRCSPMKGHSHVYWYRQLPEEGLKFMVYLQKENIIDESGMPKERFSAEFPKEGPSILRIQQVVRGDSAAYFCASSPVPPGQVYGYTFGSGTRLTVV.

The chain combines TRBV28 with TRBJ1-4, with TRBD1 as a possible D gene (5 bases). V was shortened by 6 bases and J by 8 bases, with 13 bases between the two germline ends. The CDR3 is 13 residues long. Germline CDR1 and CDR2: MDHEN and SYDVKM. The CDR3 protein is CASRWGREEKLFF. In nucleotides, the CDR3 is TGTGCCAGCAGGTGGGGGAGGGAGGAAAAACTGTTTTTT.

There are a few counts of this clone. V gene TRBV7-2 combines with J gene TRBJ2-5; D is unresolved. CDR1 is SGHTA and CDR2 is FQGNSA in the germline V gene. CDR3 length: 14 amino acids. V was pared by 2 bases and J by 5 bases, with 12 bases between. CDR3 region: CASSLSSQGETQYF. CDR3 nucleotide sequence: TGTGCCAGCAGCTTATCCTCCCAAGGGGAGACCCAGTACTTC.

This clone showed up just a few times. The chain is built from TRBV9 and TRBJ1-1, with D possibly matching TRBD1 (5 bases). CDR3 length: 13 amino acids. Germline CDR1 SGDLS, CDR2 YYNGEE. Between the trimmed V and J ends, which lost 3 bases and 0 bases, there was a span of 6 bases. CDR3 DNA: TGTGCCAGCAGCGAGGGGATGAACACTGAAGCTTTCTTT. Protein product: CASSEGMNTEAFF.

The rearrangement joins TRBV6-5 to TRBJ2-7, with TRBD1 identical over 8 bases. Trimming cost V 8 bases and J 3 bases; bases outside gene matches: 6. The V gene's germline CDR1 is MNHEY and CDR2 SVGAGI. The CDR3 is 13 amino acids. The CDR3 sequence: CASSRQGHYEQYF. The CDR3 DNA follows: TGTGCCAGCTCGAGACAGGGGCACTACGAGCAGTACTTC.

V and J are TRBV6-5 and TRBJ2-7; D possibly corresponds to TRBD1 (6 bases). This CDR3 comprises 13 residues. Germline V gene sequence: CDR1 MNHEY, CDR2 SVGAGI. The germline V and J ends were trimmed by 6 bases and 1 base, with 10 bases remaining between them. CDR3: CASSQDRSYEQYF. CDR3 in DNA: TGTGCCAGCAGCCAGGACAGATCCTACGAGCAGTACTTC.